The present T cell receptor beta chain was sequenced within a study of beta chain features in type 1 diabetes. The study's findings and limits: A moderate, significant TCRB CDR3 shortening appeared in type 1 diabetes across four CD4+ subsets. Over-representation of high TCR-expressing cells was a possible consequence of cDNA sequencing.

All of the isolated RNA was reverse transcribed, so expressed TCRB transcripts were sequenced. The study sequenced naive, central memory and regulatory T cell samples to an average of about 3.5 million reads. Only in-frame clones appear in the TCRdb table, and some are missing; sequencing was by immunoSEQ multiplex PCR. The repertoire has some 360,000 clones, about 18% of them found once; the top ten carry under 0.05%. Germline V gene sequence: CDR1 SGHRS, CDR2 YFSETQ. The CDR3 runs 15 residues. Trimming shortened V by 1 base and J by 4 bases, and 11 bases separated the two germline ends. The authors sorted CD4+ naive, central memory, regulatory and stem cell-like memory cells via CD45RO/CCR7/CD25/CD127/CD95/CD27. A word on this clone: Its antigen is still unknown. Within the sample, other DNA sequences also encode this same CDR3.

The sample taken for sequencing was naive CD4+ T cells from blood. The source is a woman aged 18-35 years in good health. V and J are TRBV5-1 and TRBJ2-2; possibly TRBD1 for D (6 bases). The CDR3 bases are TGCGCCAGCAGCTTGAGTACAGGGTCCACCGGGGAGCTGTTTTTT. Amino acid sequence: CASSLSTGSTGELFF. Full variable domain (missing parts from reference TRBV5-1 and TRBJ2-2): KAGVTQTPRYLIKTRGQQVTLSCSPISGHRSVSWYQQTPGQGLQFLFEYFSETQRNKGNFPGRFSGRQFSNSRSEMNVSTLELGDSALYLCASSLSTGSTGELFFGEGSRLTVL.